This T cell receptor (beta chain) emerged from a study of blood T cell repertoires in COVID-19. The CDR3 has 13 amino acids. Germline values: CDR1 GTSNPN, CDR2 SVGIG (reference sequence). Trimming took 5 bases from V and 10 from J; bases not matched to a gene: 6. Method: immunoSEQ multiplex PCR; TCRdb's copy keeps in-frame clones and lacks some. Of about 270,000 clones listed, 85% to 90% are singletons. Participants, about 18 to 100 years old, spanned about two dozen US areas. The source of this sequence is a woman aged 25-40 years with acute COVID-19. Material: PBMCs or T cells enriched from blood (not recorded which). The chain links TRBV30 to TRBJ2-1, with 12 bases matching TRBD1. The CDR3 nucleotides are TGTGCCTGGGGGGGACAGGGGGCTGGCGAGCAGTTCTTC. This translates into CAWGGQGAGEQFF.